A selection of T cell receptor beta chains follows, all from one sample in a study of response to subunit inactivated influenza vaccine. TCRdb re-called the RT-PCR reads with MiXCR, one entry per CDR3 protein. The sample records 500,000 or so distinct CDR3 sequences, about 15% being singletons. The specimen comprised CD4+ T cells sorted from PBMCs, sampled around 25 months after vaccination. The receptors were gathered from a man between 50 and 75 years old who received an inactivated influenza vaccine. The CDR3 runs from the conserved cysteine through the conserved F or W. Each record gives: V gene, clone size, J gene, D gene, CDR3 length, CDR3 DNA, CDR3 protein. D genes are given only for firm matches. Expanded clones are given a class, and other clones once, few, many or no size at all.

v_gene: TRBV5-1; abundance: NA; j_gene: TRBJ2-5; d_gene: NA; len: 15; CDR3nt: TGCGCCAGCAGCTTGGGGATCCTAGCCCGGGAGACCCAGTACTTC; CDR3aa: CASSLGILARETQYF
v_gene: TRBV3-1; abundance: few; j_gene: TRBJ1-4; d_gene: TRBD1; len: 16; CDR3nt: TGTGCCAGCAGCCAAGTGCTCGGGACAGGGGACGAAAAACTGTTTTTT; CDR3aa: CASSQVLGTGDEKLFF
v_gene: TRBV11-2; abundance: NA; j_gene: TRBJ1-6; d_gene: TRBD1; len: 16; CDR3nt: TGTGCCAGCAGCTTAGGGGGACAGGGAATTAATTCACCCCTCCACTTT; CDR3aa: CASSLGGQGINSPLHF
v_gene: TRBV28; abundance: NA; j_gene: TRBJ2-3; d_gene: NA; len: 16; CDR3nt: TGTGCCAGCAGTTTTTCCGCGGGTACTAGCACAGATACGCAGTATTTT; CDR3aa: CASSFSAGTSTDTQYF
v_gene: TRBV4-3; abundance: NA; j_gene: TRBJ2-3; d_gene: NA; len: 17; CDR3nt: TGCGCCAGCAGCCAAGATTCTTGGGATTCATGGGCTGATACGCAGTATTTT; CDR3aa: CASSQDSWDSWADTQYF
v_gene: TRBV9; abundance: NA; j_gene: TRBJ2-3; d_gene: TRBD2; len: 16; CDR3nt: TGTGCCAGCAGCTCACATAGCGGGAGCCCCCCAGATACGCAGTATTTT; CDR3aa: CASSSHSGSPPDTQYF
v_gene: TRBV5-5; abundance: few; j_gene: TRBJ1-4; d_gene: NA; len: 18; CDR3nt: TGTGCCAGCAGCTTGAGGCTGGGTTCCGGGACTGGGAATGAAAAACTGTTTTTT; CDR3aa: CASSLRLGSGTGNEKLFF
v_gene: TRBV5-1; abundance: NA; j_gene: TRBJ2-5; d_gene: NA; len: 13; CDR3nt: TGCGCCAGCAGCCGACAGTCGGGGGAGACCCAGTACTTC; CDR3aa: CASSRQSGETQYF
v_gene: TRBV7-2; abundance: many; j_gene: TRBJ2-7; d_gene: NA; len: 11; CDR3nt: TGTGCCAGCAGCAGGATCTACGAGCAGTACTTC; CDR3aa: CASSRIYEQYF
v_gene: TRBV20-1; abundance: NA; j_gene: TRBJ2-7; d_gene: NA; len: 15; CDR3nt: TGCAGTGCAAACTCCCGGGACTGGGTCTCGTACGAGCAGTACTTC; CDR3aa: CSANSRDWVSYEQYF
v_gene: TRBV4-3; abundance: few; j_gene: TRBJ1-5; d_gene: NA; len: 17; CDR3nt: TGCGCCAGCAGCCAAGATCCCCCAGGGAGCGGTGGTCAGCCCCAGCATTTT; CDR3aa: CASSQDPPGSGGQPQHF
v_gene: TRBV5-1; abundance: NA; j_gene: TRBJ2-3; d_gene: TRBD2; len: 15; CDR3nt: TGCGCCAGCAGCGCAGGGACTAGCGGGGCGGTTACGCAGTATTTT; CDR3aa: CASSAGTSGAVTQYF
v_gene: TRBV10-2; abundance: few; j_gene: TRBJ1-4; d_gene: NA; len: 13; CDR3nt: TGCGCCAGCAGTGGAAATATGGCGGAAAAACTGTTTTTT; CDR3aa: CASSGNMAEKLFF
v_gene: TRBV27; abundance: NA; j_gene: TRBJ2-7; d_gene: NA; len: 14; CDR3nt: TGTGCCAGCAGTCTGACGCGCCTCTCCTACGAGCAGTACTTC; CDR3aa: CASSLTRLSYEQYF
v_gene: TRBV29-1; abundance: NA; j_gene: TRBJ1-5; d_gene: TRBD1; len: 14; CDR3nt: TGCAGCGTTGTGGCAGGGGGGACCAATCAGCCCCAGCATTTT; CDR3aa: CSVVAGGTNQPQHF
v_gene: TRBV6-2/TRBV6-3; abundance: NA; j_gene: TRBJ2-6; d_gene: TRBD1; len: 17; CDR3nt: TGTGCCAGCAGTAACGGACAGGGGGGCTCTGGGGCCAACGTCCTGACTTTC; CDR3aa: CASSNGQGGSGANVLTF
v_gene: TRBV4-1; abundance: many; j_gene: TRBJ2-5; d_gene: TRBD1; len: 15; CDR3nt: TGCGCCAGCAGCCCTCAAGGACAGGGGGTAGAGACCCAGTACTTC; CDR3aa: CASSPQGQGVETQYF
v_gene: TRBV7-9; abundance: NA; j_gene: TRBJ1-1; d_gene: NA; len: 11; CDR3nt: TGTGCCAGCAGCTCGAGGGCGCAGAAAGTTTTT; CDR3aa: CASSSRAQKVF
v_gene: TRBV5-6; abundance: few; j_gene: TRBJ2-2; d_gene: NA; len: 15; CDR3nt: TGTGCCAGCAGCTTTGCTCGACGGCGAACCGGGGAGCTGTTTTTT; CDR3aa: CASSFARRRTGELFF
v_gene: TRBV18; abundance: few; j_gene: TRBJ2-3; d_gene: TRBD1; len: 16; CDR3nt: TGTGCCAGCTCGCTGGACAGGGGGCTAAGCACAGATACGCAGTATTTT; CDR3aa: CASSLDRGLSTDTQYF
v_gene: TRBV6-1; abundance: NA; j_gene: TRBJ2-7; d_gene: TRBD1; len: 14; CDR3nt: TGTGCCAGCAGCACCAGGGACAGCTCCTACGAGCAGTACTTC; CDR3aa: CASSTRDSSYEQYF
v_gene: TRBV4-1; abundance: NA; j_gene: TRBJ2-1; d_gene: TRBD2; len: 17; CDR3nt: TGCGCCAGCAGCCAAGCCTGGCTAGCGGGGGGTGGCAATGAGCAGTTCTTC; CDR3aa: CASSQAWLAGGGNEQFF
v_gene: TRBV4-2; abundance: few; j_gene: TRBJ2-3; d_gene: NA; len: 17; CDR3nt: TGTGCCAGCAGCCAACCGTCGACATCTTCTAGCACAGATACGCAGTATTTT; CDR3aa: CASSQPSTSSSTDTQYF
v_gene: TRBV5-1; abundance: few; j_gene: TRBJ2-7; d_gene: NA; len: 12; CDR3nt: TGCGCCAGCGGGGGGACAGCATACGAGCAGTACTTC; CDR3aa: CASGGTAYEQYF
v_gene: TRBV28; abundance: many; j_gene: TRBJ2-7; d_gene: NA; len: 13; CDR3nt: TGTGCCAGCAGTACGGGGAGCTCCTACGAGCAGTACTTC; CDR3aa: CASSTGSSYEQYF
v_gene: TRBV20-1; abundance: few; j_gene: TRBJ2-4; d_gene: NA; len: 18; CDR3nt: TGCAGTGCTAGGAGTTCTCTCGGACCGGGACTAGCCAAAAACATTCAGTACTTC; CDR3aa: CSARSSLGPGLAKNIQYF
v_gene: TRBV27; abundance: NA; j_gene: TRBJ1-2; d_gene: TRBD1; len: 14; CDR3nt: TGTGCCAGCAGCGACAGGGGGGGTTACTATGGCTACACCTTC; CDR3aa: CASSDRGGYYGYTF
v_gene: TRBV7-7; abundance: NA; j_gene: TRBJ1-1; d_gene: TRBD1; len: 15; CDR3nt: TGTGCCAGCAGCCCCTCCGGGACAGAGAACACTGAAGCTTTCTTT; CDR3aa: CASSPSGTENTEAFF
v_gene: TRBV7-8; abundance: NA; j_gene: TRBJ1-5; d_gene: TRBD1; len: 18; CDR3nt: TGTGCCAGCAGCCCCCCCGGGACAGGGGTGGGAAGCAATCAGCCCCAGCATTTT; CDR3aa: CASSPPGTGVGSNQPQHF
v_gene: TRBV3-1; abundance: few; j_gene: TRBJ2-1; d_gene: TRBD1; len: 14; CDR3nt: TGTGCCAGCAGCCCTTCAACTTGGACAGGCCGATCGGTCTTC; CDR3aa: CASSPSTWTGRSVF
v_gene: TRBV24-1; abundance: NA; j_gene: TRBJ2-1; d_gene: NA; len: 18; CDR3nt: TGTGCCACCAGTGACCCCGTAGCTGCGTCGAGCTCCTACAATGAGCAGTTCTTC; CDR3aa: CATSDPVAASSSYNEQFF
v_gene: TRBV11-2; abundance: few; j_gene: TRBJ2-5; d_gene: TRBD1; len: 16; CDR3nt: TGTGCCAGCAGCTCTACCTCCGGGACAGAACGAGAGACCCAGTACTTC; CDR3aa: CASSSTSGTERETQYF
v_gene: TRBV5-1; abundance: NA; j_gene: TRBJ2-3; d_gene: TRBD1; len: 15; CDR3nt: TGCGCCAGCGCTCCTACAGGGGTTAGGACAGATACGCAGTATTTT; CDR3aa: CASAPTGVRTDTQYF
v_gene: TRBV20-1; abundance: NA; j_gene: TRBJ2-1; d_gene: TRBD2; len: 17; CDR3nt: TGCAGTGCTAGTAAGTCTAGCGGGAGGTACTCCTACAATGAGCAGTTCTTC; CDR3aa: CSASKSSGRYSYNEQFF
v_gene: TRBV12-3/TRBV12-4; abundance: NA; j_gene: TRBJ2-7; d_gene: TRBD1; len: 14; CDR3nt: TGTGCCAGCAGTTTAAACAGGGGGCCCTACGAGCAGTACTTC; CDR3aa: CASSLNRGPYEQYF
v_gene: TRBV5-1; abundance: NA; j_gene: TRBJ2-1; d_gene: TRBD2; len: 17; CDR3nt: TGCGCCAGCACCCGATCGGGGGGACTAGCGGCCTACAATGAGCAGTTCTTC; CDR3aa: CASTRSGGLAAYNEQFF
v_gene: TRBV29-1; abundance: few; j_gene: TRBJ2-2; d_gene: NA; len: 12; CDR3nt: TGCAGCGTTGCCAGGGCGGTCGGGGAGCTGTTTTTT; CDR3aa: CSVARAVGELFF
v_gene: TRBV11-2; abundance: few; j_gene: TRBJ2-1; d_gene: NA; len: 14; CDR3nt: TGTGCCAGCAGCCGCCTTTTACCCTACAATGAGCAGTTCTTC; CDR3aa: CASSRLLPYNEQFF
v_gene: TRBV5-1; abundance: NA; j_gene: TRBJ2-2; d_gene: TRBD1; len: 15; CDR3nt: TGCGCCAGCAGCTTGAAGGACAGGGGCGCCGGGGAGCTGTTTTTT; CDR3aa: CASSLKDRGAGELFF
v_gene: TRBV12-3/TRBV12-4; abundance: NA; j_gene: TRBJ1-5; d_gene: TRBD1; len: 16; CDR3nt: TGTGCCAGCAGTTTTTTAGAGGGGGCGGGCAATCAGCCCCAGCATTTT; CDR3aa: CASSFLEGAGNQPQHF
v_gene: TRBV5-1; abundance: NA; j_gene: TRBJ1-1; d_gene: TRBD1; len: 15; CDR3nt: TGCGCCAGCAGCTCGGGACAGGGGAAGTGGGCTGAAGCTTTCTTT; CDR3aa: CASSSGQGKWAEAFF
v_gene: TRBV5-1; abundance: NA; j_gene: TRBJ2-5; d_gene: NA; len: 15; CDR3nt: TGCGCCAGCAGCTCCACACCAGGGTCCCAAGAGACCCAGTACTTC; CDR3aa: CASSSTPGSQETQYF
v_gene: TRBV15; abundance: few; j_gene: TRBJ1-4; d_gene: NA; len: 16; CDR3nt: TGTGCCACCAGCAGAATCGTGGGTGGCACTAATGAAAAACTGTTTTTT; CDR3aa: CATSRIVGGTNEKLFF
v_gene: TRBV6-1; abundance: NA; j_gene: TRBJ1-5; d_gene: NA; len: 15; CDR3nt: TGTGCCAGCAGGAGCCGATCAGGGTCCACCCAGCCCCAGCATTTT; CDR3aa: CASRSRSGSTQPQHF
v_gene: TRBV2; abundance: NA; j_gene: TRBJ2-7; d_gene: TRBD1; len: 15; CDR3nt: TGTGCCAGCACTCGGACTGGACAGGGGGTCTACGAGCAGTACTTC; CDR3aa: CASTRTGQGVYEQYF
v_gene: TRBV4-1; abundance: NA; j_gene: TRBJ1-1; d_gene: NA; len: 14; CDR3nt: TGCGCCAGCAGCCAAGAAGAGATGAACACTGAAGCTTTCTTT; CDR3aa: CASSQEEMNTEAFF
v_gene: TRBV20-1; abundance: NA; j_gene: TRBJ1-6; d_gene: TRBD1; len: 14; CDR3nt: TGCAGTGCTAGAACAGGGGGAGGTAATTCACCCCTCCACTTT; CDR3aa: CSARTGGGNSPLHF
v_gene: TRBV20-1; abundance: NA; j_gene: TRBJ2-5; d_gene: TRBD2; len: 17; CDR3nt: TGCAGTGCTAGAGGGGGACTAGCGGGAGGGTGGCGTGAGACCCAGTACTTC; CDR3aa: CSARGGLAGGWRETQYF
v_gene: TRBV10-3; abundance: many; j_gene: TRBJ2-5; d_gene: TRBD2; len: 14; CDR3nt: TGTGCCACCGGACTAGCGGGAGAGATGGAGACCCAGTACTTC; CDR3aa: CATGLAGEMETQYF
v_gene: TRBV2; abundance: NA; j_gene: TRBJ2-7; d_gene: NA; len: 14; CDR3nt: TGTGCCAGCAGAGGCGGGGTAGCGGTTTACGAGCAGTACTTC; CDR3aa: CASRGGVAVYEQYF
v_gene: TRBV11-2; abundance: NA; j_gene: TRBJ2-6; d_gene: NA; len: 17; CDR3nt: TGTGCCAGCGGCAGGGGCAGGGGACTCACTGGGGCCAACGTCCTGACTTTC; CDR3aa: CASGRGRGLTGANVLTF
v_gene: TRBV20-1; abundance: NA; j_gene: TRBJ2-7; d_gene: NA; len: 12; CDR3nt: TGCAGTACTAGAGCGGTAAAGCACGAGCAGTACTTC; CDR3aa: CSTRAVKHEQYF
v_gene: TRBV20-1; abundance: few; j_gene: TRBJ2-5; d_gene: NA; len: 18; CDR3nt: TGCAGTGCTAGAGATTTAACTGGTGGGGGCTACTACCAAGAGACCCAGTACTTC; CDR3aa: CSARDLTGGGYYQETQYF
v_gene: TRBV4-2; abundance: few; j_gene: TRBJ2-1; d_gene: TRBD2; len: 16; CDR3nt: TGTGCCAGCAGCCAAGAGGGGCTAGCGGGGGACAATGAGCAGTTCTTC; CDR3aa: CASSQEGLAGDNEQFF
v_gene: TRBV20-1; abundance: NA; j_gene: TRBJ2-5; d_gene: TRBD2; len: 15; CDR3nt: TGCAGTGCTAGAGATCCCCGGGGGGATCAAGAGACCCAGTACTTC; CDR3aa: CSARDPRGDQETQYF
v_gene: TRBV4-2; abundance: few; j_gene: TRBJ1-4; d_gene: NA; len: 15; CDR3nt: TGTGCCAGCAGCCAGGAGGCCGCAACTAATGAAAAACTGTTTTTT; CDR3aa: CASSQEAATNEKLFF
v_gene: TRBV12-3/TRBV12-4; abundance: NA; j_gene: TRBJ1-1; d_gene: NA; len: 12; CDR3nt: TGTGCCAGCAGTCCCGCGCACACTGAAGCTTTCTTT; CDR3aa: CASSPAHTEAFF